This T cell receptor (beta chain) was identified during a study of T-cell reconstitution after alpha-beta-depleted transplantation in children. Preparation of the TCRbeta library used unique molecular identifiers. MiXCR, applied by TCRdb to the PCR reads, yields one record per CDR3 protein. The table has 250,000 to 350,000 distinct CDR3 sequences, more than 9% seen once. Trimming shortened V by 2 bases and J by 5 bases, and 15 bases separated the two germline ends. The CDR3 extends over 15 amino acids. This clonotype has more than one count but fewer than ten. This specimen consisted of PBMCs from the stem cell graft donor, obtained from the stem cell graft. The sequence came from a human donor who donated a stem cell graft to a child with SCID. The gene calls are TRBV12-3 or TRBV12-4 and TRBJ2-5, with D perhaps matching TRBD1 (6 bases). CDR3 sequence reads: CASSLNTGSEETQYF. CDR3 sequence (DNA): TGTGCCAGCAGTTTAAATACAGGGTCGGAGGAGACCCAGTACTTC.